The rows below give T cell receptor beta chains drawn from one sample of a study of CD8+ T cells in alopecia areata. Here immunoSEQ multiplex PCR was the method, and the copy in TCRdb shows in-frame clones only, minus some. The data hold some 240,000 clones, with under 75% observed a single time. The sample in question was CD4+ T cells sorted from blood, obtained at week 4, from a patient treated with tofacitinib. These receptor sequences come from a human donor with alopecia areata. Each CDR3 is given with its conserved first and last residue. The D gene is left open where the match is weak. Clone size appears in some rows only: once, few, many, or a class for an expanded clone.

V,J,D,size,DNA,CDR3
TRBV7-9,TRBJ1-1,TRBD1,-,TGTGCCAGCAGCACAAAGACAGGGGACACTGAAGCTTTCTTT,CASSTKTGDTEAFF
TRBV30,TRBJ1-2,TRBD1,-,TGTGCCTGGGTAGAACAGGGGACTACTAACTATGGCTACACCTTC,CAWVEQGTTNYGYTF
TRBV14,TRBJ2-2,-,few,TGTGCCAGCAGCCAAGATATCCTATCCGGGGAGCTGTTTTTT,CASSQDILSGELFF
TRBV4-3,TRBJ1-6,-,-,TGCGCCAGCAGCCAAGATGAAGGGAAAGGTTCACCCCTCCACTTT,CASSQDEGKGSPLHF
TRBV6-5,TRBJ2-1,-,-,TGTGCCAGCAGTTACTCGGTGACAGGAAGGTTGAATGAGCAGTTCTTC,CASSYSVTGRLNEQFF
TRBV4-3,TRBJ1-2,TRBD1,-,TGCGCCAGCAGCCCAGGGACAGGGAGCGGCTACACCTTC,CASSPGTGSGYTF
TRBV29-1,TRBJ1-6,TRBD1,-,TGCAGCGTTGGGACCGGGACAGGGAGGAATTCACCCCTCCACTTT,CSVGTGTGRNSPLHF
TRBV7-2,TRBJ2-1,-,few,TGTGCCAGCAGCTCGACAATCTTGGGCACCTACAATGAGCAGTTCTTC,CASSSTILGTYNEQFF
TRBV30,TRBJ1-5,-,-,TGTGCCTGGAGTCCAAAACTAGAGGGGCAGCCCCAGCATTTT,CAWSPKLEGQPQHF
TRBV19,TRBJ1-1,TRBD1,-,TGTGCCAGTAGTAAACGGACAGGGGGCTTGGGCACTGAAGCTTTCTTT,CASSKRTGGLGTEAFF
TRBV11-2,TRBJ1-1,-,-,TGTGCCAGCAGCTTATCTATGGGAAACACTGAAGCTTTCTTT,CASSLSMGNTEAFF
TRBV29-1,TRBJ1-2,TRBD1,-,TGCAGCGTTGACCGGGACAGGGTCGGTGGCTACACCTTC,CSVDRDRVGGYTF
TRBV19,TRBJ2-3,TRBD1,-,TGTGCCAGTAGTGGGACAGGGGATCGCACAGATACGCAGTATTTT,CASSGTGDRTDTQYF
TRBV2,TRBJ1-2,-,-,TGTGCCAGCAGTGACAGCGGGCGATTCTATGGCTACACCTTC,CASSDSGRFYGYTF
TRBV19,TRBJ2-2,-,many,TGTGCCAGTAGTATGATCCGGGTTACGAACACCGGGGAGCTGTTTTTT,CASSMIRVTNTGELFF
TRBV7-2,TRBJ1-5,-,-,TGTGCCAGCAGCTCGCAGGTTGGGGGGGCTCAGCCCCAGCATTTT,CASSSQVGGAQPQHF
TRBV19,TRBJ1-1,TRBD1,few,TGTGCCAGTAGTACAGGGGGCGTCTCTGAAGCTTTCTTT,CASSTGGVSEAFF
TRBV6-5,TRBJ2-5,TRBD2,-,TGTGCCAGCAGTTCCACGACTAGCGCTGAGACCCAGTACTTC,CASSSTTSAETQYF
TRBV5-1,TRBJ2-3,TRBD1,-,TGCGCCAGCAGCTTCAACACAGGGGGCACAGATACGCAGTATTTT,CASSFNTGGTDTQYF
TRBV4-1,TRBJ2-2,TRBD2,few,TGCGCCAGCAGCCAATGGGGACTAGCGGGGGGTTCCACCGGGGAGCTGTTTTTT,CASSQWGLAGGSTGELFF
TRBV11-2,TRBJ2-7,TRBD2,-,TGTGCCAGCAGCGCCACGGGACTAGTCCACGAGCAGTACTTC,CASSATGLVHEQYF
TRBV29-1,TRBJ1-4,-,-,TGCAGCGTTGGGGAAGAAAAACTGTTTTTT,CSVGEEKLFF
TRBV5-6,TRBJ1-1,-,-,TGTGCCAGCAGCCGGTCGTTCCGTGAAGCTTTCTTT,CASSRSFREAFF
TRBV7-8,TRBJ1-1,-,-,TGTGCCAGCAGCTTACGGGACGGGTACGATGAAGCTTTCTTT,CASSLRDGYDEAFF
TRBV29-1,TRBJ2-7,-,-,TGCAGCGTTGTCGTGGCAGCATACGAGCAGTACTTC,CSVVVAAYEQYF
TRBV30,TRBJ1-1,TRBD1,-,TGTGCCTGGACCGACGGACAGGCCCGGGAGGCTTTCTTT,CAWTDGQAREAFF
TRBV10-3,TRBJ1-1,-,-,TGTGCCATCAGTGACATGACAAACACTGAAGCTTTCTTT,CAISDMTNTEAFF
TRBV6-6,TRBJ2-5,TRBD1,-,TGTGCCAGCAGTAAGACAGGGTACGAGGCCCAGTACTTC,CASSKTGYEAQYF
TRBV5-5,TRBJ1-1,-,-,TGTGCCAGCAGCTTGCTGGAAGTAGGAGCTTTCTTT,CASSLLEVGAFF
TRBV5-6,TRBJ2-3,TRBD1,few,TGTGCCAGCAGCCGTTGGACAGGGGGCACAGATACGCAGTATTTT,CASSRWTGGTDTQYF
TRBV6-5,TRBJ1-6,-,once,TGTGCCAGCAGTGTGGGCAGGGTGGACTCACCCCTCCACTTT,CASSVGRVDSPLHF
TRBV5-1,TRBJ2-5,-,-,TGCGCCAGCAGCTTGGACAGGGAGACCCAGTACTTC,CASSLDRETQYF
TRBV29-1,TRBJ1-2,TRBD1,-,TGCAGCGTTCGGGCAGGGGGGAACGGCGGCTACACCTTC,CSVRAGGNGGYTF
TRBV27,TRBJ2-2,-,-,TGTGCCAGCATGCTACAGGGCCCCAACACCGGGGAGCTGTTTTTT,CASMLQGPNTGELFF
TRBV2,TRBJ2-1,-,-,TGTGCCAGCAGTGAACGCAATGAGCAGTTCTTC,CASSERNEQFF
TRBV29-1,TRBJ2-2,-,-,TGCAGCGCCCTTCTCGTCCCCGGGGAGCTGTTTTTT,CSALLVPGELFF
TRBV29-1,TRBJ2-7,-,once,TGCAGCGCCTACACAGAACCCTACGAGCAGTACTTC,CSAYTEPYEQYF
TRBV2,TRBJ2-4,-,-,TGTGCCAGCAGTGAAGAAGACACGGACCGGTACTTC,CASSEEDTDRYF
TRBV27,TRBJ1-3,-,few,TGTGCCAGCCAGGGCCGACTAGGAAACACCATATATTTT,CASQGRLGNTIYF
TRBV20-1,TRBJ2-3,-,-,TGCAGTGCTAGAAGATGGACTACGCAGTATTTT,CSARRWTTQYF
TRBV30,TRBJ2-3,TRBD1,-,TGTGCCCTGGGACAGTTGGGGACCGCAGATACGCAGTATTTT,CALGQLGTADTQYF
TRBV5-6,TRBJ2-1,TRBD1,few,TGTGCCAGCACCCAACCCGGGACAGGGGTATTGAATGAGCAGTTCTTC,CASTQPGTGVLNEQFF
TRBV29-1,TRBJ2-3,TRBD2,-,TGCAGCGTTGCTAGGGAGGGGGATACGCAGTATTTT,CSVAREGDTQYF
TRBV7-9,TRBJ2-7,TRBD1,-,TGTGCCAGCAGCTTGGGGACAGAATACGAGCAGTACTTC,CASSLGTEYEQYF
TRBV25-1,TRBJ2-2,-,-,TGTGCCAGCCCTCCGACGCGTCCGGGGGAGCTGTTTTTT,CASPPTRPGELFF
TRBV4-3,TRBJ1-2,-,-,TGCGCCAGCAGCCAAGATCGATTCGAAGGGGTTTATGGCTACACCTTC,CASSQDRFEGVYGYTF